One and the same sample provided the 16 T cell receptor beta chains below, sequenced in a study of cytomegalovirus exposure and HLA in healthy donors. Both 60 Vbeta primers and 13 Jbeta primers went into the PCR. Assay: immunoSEQ multiplex PCR; the TCRdb copy retains only in-frame clones and omits some. The table records approximately 110,000 clones, 65% to 75% of them present only once. Material: PBMCs. The receptor set was obtained from a man aged 35-49 years in good health and CMV-seropositive.

The chain uses TRBV7-3 and TRBJ2-3; maybe TRBD1 (6 bases). Germline V gene data show CDR1 as SGHTA and CDR2 as FQGTGA. V was shortened by 5 bases and J by 6 bases, with 18 bases between the two germline ends. CDR3 length equals 15 residues. CDR3 sequence (DNA): TGTGCCAGCAGCCTAGGGGACATCCGAGCGGATACGCAGTATTTT. This gives the protein CASSLGDIRADTQYF.

The rearrangement joins TRBV29-1 to TRBJ2-3; 9 positions agree with TRBD2. Trimming took 7 bases from V and 2 from J; bases not matched to a gene: 4. CDR3 length: 13 amino acids. The germline V gene encodes CDR1 SQVTM and CDR2 ANQGSEA. CDR3 residues: CSARLAVTDTQYF. For the CDR3, the DNA is TGCAGCGCTAGACTAGCGGTCACAGATACGCAGTATTTT.

The V gene is TRBV30, the J gene TRBJ2-3, with D maybe TRBD2 (5 bases). CDR1 GTSNPN and CDR2 SVGIG come from the germline V gene (reference sequence). The CDR3 length is 12 residues. The V end was cut by 1 base, the J end by 5 bases, with 7 bases between. CDR3 amino acids: CAWSGGIDTQYF. Written as DNA, the CDR3 is TGTGCCTGGAGTGGAGGGATAGATACGCAGTATTTT.

This clone was observed once. CDR3 nucleotides: TGTGCCAGCAGTCCCCTTTTGACTAGCGGATCCTACGAGCAGTACGTC. Its translation: CASSPLLTSGSYEQYV. The chain joins TRBV2 to TRBJ2-7; TRBD2 matches 9 bases. V gave up 5 bases and J gave up 1 base; unmatched junction bases: 9. CDR1 SNHLY and CDR2 FYNNEI come from the germline V gene. The CDR3 is 16 amino acids.

This chain uses TRBV28 with TRBJ1-5; TRBD1 agrees at 7 bases. The germline V gene has CDR1 MDHEN and CDR2 SYDVKM. The CDR3 contains 15 residues. After removal of 5 bases from V and 3 bases from J, the junction contained 7 bases not matched to a gene. This CDR3 is CASSLFRGNNQPQHF. Written as DNA, the CDR3 is TGTGCCAGCAGTCTCTTCAGGGGGAACAATCAGCCCCAGCATTTT.

The chain combines TRBV19 with TRBJ2-5; 8 positions agree with TRBD2. The germline V gene has CDR1 LNHDA and CDR2 SQIVND (reference sequence). J gave up 7 bases and V 3 bases, and 7 bases lay outside the gene matches. The CDR3 has 14 residues. The CDR3 region is CASSMSGGPGTQYF. CDR3 DNA: TGTGCCAGTAGTATGAGCGGGGGACCGGGGACCCAGTACTTC.

The V and J genes are TRBV13 and TRBJ2-1; TRBD2 matches 14 bases. CDR3 size: 16 residues. After removal of 5 bases from V and 7 bases from J, the junction contained 7 bases not matched to a gene. Germline V lookup: CDR1 PRHDT, CDR2 FYEKMQ (reference sequence). Here the CDR3 reads CASSPRTSGRRNEQFF. The CDR3 region has the DNA TGTGCCAGCAGCCCCCGGACTAGCGGGAGGAGGAATGAGCAGTTCTTC. The full variable domain, with the rest looked up from reference TRBV13 and TRBJ2-1, is AAGVIQSPRHLIKEKRETATLKCYPIPRHDTVYWYQQGPGQDPQFLISFYEKMQSDKGSIPDRFSAQQFSDYHSELNMSSLELGDSALYFCASSPRTSGRRNEQFFGPGTRLTVL.

This rearrangement joins TRBV4-2 to TRBJ2-1; TRBD2 aligns across 9 bases. Germline CDR1 LGHNA, CDR2 YNFKEQ. The CDR3 is made up of 17 amino acids. The junction had 12 bases not matched to a gene; V was cut back by 2 bases and J by 7 bases. DNA for the CDR3: TGTGCCAGCAGCCAAAACGATTTAGCGGGAGTGAGGAATGAGCAGTTCTTC. Residues: CASSQNDLAGVRNEQFF.

In this sample, this clone turned up a few times. The gene calls are TRBV29-1 and TRBJ2-7; 9 bases are a match to TRBD1. The germline V gene encodes CDR1 SQVTM and CDR2 ANQGSEA. With V trimmed by 5 bases and J by 2 bases, 4 bases remained unmatched. The CDR3 loop spans 13 amino acids. The CDR3 DNA reads as TGCAGCGTTTCTGACAGGGGGGCCTACGAGCAGTACTTC. Its protein is CSVSDRGAYEQYF.

CDR3: CASSQLQGLGQETQYF. Here the CDR3 DNA reads TGTGCCAGCAGCCAGCTACAGGGATTAGGCCAAGAGACCCAGTACTTC. The rearrangement uses TRBV7-6 and TRBJ2-5, with D possibly being TRBD1 (6 bases). Trimming removed 5 bases at V and 1 base at J, with 17 bases between. CDR1 and CDR2 from the germline V gene are SGHVS and FNYEAQ. The CDR3 extends over 16 amino acids.

The sample holds a few counts of this clone. CDR3 sequence: CASSLWIPGESDNEQFF. The CDR3 DNA sequence: TGTGCCAGCAGCCTTTGGATTCCGGGAGAGAGCGACAATGAGCAGTTCTTC. The J gene is TRBJ2-1, the V gene TRBV14; TRBD2 might be the D (6 bases). Germline assignment: CDR1 SGHDN and CDR2 FVKESK. V was shortened by 4 bases and J by 5 bases, with 21 bases between the two germline ends. The CDR3 consists of 17 residues.

This sequence joins TRBV5-1 and TRBJ1-1, with D tentatively TRBD1 (5 bases). The CDR3 covers 14 residues. The V and J ends lost 3 bases and 4 bases respectively, with 13 bases between them. Germline-derived CDR1 and CDR2 are SGHRS and YFSETQ. The CDR3 region is CASSSGGLGTEAFF. The CDR3 nucleotides read TGCGCCAGCAGCTCTGGGGGACTGGGCACTGAAGCTTTCTTT.

This clone showed up just once. Compared with germline, one end of the junction differs, possibly owing to a read error. The chain recombines TRBV7-9 with TRBJ1-1; unclear D gene. Germline CDR1 SEHNR, CDR2 FQNEAQ (reference sequence). The CDR3 sequence is 14 residues long. CDR3 amino acids: CSSSLIGGNTEAFF. The DNA of the CDR3 is TGTTCCAGCAGCCTTATAGGCGGGAACACTGAAGCTTTCTTT.

The genes are TRBV5-1 and TRBJ2-1; a possible D gene is TRBD1 (5 bases). Trimming left V 2 bases short and J 0 bases short, with 9 bases between. Germline-derived CDR1 and CDR2 are SGHRS and YFSETQ. This CDR3 region has 15 residues. CDR3 residues: CASSLGASSYNEQFF. Written as DNA, the CDR3 is TGCGCCAGCAGCTTAGGGGCCAGCTCCTACAATGAGCAGTTCTTC.

J is TRBJ2-2 and V is TRBV30; 7 nucleotides agree with TRBD1. CDR1 and CDR2 from the germline V gene are GTSNPN and SVGIG (reference sequence). Losses at the gene ends were 5 bases for V and 2 bases for J; bases not matched to a gene: 2. This CDR3 comprises 13 residues. The CDR3 DNA follows: TGTGCCTGGCCAGGGGGAAACACCGGGGAGCTGTTTTTT. Its protein product is CAWPGGNTGELFF. The variable domain in full, completed from reference TRBV30 and TRBJ2-2, reads SQTIHQWPATLVQPVGSPLSLECTVEGTSNPNLYWYRQAAGRGLQLLFYSVGIGQISSEVPQNLSASRPQDRQFILSSKKLLLSDSGFYLCAWPGGNTGELFFGEGSRLTVL.

The chain uses TRBV6-1 and TRBJ2-1; D is ambiguous. The CDR3 is 13 amino acids. Germline CDR1 is MNHNS and CDR2 is SASEGT. Trimming removed 3 bases from V and 5 bases from J, with 8 bases in between. The CDR3 nucleotides are TGTGCCAGCAGTGAGGCGGAGCACAATGAGCAGTTCTTC. The encoded protein is CASSEAEHNEQFF.